Below, one TCR beta chain is given with its context. What it binds is unknown. CD45RO-negative CD8 cells positively selected for CCR7 made up the naive population, which excluded terminally differentiated effector memory CD45RA+ cells. Some 30,000 T cell genomes, or roughly 200 ng DNA, went into the sorted-subset replicate PCRs. How the authors handled the data: ImmunoSEQ only sent back junction sequences with no quality scores, so filtering was done differently. The protocol was immunoSEQ multiplex PCR, while the TCRdb copy is restricted to in-frame clones and leaves out a portion. The V and J calls and clone size were taken over from that table, and D and trimming were inferred from the DNA. Of about 2.1 million clones detected, more than 85% appear once; the ten largest clones hold approximately 1.7%. The record originates from a study of shared clonotypes between healthy human individuals. Study-wide background: Donor composition was a couple of women and three men, aged 18 to 49.

General study points: The genetic and exposure-history diversity represented was limited by few donors.

The TCR originated in a man between 18 and 35 years old in good health. Some clones in this sample may be carry-over from other donors' samples. Sequencing was done on a sample of naive CD8+ T cells from PBMCs.

For the CDR3, the DNA is TGTGCCAGCAGTTTATCAGGGGGAGGGCGAAACATTCAGTACTTC. This gives the protein CASSLSGGGRNIQYF. V and J are TRBV27 and TRBJ2-4; D is perhaps TRBD2 (7 bases). Germline loops: CDR1 MNHEY, CDR2 SMNVEV (reference sequence). The CDR3 runs to 15 residues. Trimming cost V 0 bases and J 6 bases, with 12 bases left between them.